This TCR beta chain was obtained from a study of T cell changes during pregnancy in multiple sclerosis. The method was immunoSEQ multiplex PCR; TCRdb's version includes in-frame clones alone and lacks a portion of them. Of approximately 66,000 clones in the sample, almost 95% were seen once. Germline CDR1 reads SEHNR; CDR2 reads FQNEAQ (reference sequence). The CDR3 totals 15 residues. J was trimmed by 5 bases and V by 2 bases; bases with no gene match: 7. The sequence came from a female donor in good health, enrolled as a control in a pregnancy study. The chain carries TRBV7-9 and TRBJ2-7, with TRBD2 matching 9 bases. This material consisted of peripheral blood, taken in the third trimester of pregnancy. The CDR3 DNA sequence: TGTGCCAGCAGCTTAAAAGCGGGGGGTAGGAACGAGCAGTACTTC. Translated, it gives CASSLKAGGRNEQYF.